This T cell receptor (beta chain) is from a study of blood T cell repertoires in COVID-19. In the study overall: Collection of acute and convalescent COVID-19 samples took place in the United States, Italy and Spain. The cDNA or gDNA used as material had been derived from T cells, B-cell-depleted T cells, or PBMCs.

Sequencing used immunoSEQ multiplex PCR; TCRdb keeps in-frame clones, though not all of them. This sample has more than 110,000 clones; about 79% occur once, and the top ten carry about 2.9%. The germline V gene has CDR1 LGHDT and CDR2 YNNKEL (reference sequence). This CDR3 region has 16 residues. J gave up 6 bases and V 3 bases, and 7 bases lay outside the gene matches. Participant-given clinical history determined each cohort assignment. Two negative PCRs, clearance, or symptom resolution characterized the recovered Cohort 3 donors. The sequencing input was PBMCs or T cells enriched from blood (not recorded which). This clonotype originated in a woman between 50 and 59 years old who had recovered from COVID-19. This sequence joins TRBV3-1 (or the pseudogene TRBV3-2) and TRBJ2-2, with TRBD1 matching 10 bases. DNA of the CDR3: TGTGCCAGCAGCCACCCGGGACAGGGGTGGGCCGGGGAGCTGTTTTTT. This encodes CASSHPGQGWAGELFF.